The 27 T cell receptor beta chains below were found in one sample sequenced in a study of human T cells and chemical hapten exposure. Regarding time point: patch test 1, 2 weeks after DPC sensitization. Treatment specified: therapeutic diphenylcyclopropenone sensitization with weekly scalp DPC. TCRdb processed the RACE reads anew with MiXCR; each CDR3 protein has one entry. The sample has fewer than 60,000 distinct CDR3 sequences; 9.3% are singletons. The material was whole blood, obtained in connection with sensitization to the hapten diphenylcyclopropenone (DPC). Every receptor here comes from a woman aged 50 to 60 with alopecia areata. Some clones in this sample may be carry-over from other donors' samples.

This clonotype was picked up many times. The rearrangement uses TRBV5-4 and TRBJ1-2; D possibly corresponds to TRBD1 (6 bases). The V end lost 5 bases, the J end lost 0 bases, and 20 bases lay between the germline ends. CDR1 and CDR2 (germline): SGHNT, YYREEE (reference sequence). This CDR3 has 17 amino acids. The CDR3 sequence is CASSRNGGGTANYGYTF. As DNA, the CDR3 is TGTGCCAGCAGTCGTAACGGAGGGGGAACAGCTAACTATGGCTACACCTTC.

The table lists this clonotype with many counts. The genes are TRBV6-4 and TRBJ2-1, with TRBD2 matching over 7 bases. The CDR3 is 15 amino acids. CDR1 MRHNA and CDR2 SNTAGT come from the germline V gene. V shed 3 bases and J 7 bases; nucleotides not matched to a gene: 9. The CDR3 here is CASSEVGGRNNEQFF. The DNA for the CDR3 is TGTGCCAGCAGTGAGGTGGGAGGGCGAAATAATGAGCAGTTCTTC.

Many counts were recorded for this clonotype. The V call is TRBV5-4, the J call TRBJ2-5, with 12 bases lining up with TRBD2. CDR1 and CDR2 from the germline V gene are SGHNT and YYREEE (reference sequence). CDR3 size: 16 residues. After removal of 2 bases from V and 5 bases from J, the junction contained 7 bases not matched to a gene. The CDR3 sequence is CASSLRLAGAGETQYF. In nucleotides, the CDR3 is TGTGCCAGCAGCTTAAGACTAGCGGGAGCGGGGGAGACCCAGTACTTC.

This clonotype was counted a few times. For the CDR3, the DNA is TGTGCCAGCAGTACCCGCCCCTGGGGACAGGACACAGATACGCAGTATTTT. Protein product: CASSTRPWGQDTDTQYF. The V gene is TRBV12-3 or TRBV12-4, the J gene TRBJ2-3; 8 nucleotides agree with TRBD1. V gave up 5 bases and J gave up 2 bases; unmatched junction bases: 12. The CDR3 extends over 17 amino acids.

The V call is TRBV27, the J call TRBJ2-3; D possibly corresponds to TRBD2 (6 bases). Trimming shortened V by 2 bases and J by 2 bases, and 14 bases separated the two germline ends. Germline assignment: CDR1 MNHEY and CDR2 SMNVEV (reference sequence). This CDR3 is built from 16 residues. The CDR3 DNA reads as TGTGCCAGCAGTTTAGGAGGACTATTCCTCACAGATACGCAGTATTTT. Translated: CASSLGGLFLTDTQYF.

Comments on this clonotype: A much larger clone is a single base away; this may be a read error. The chain recombines TRBV14 with TRBJ2-5; a weak D match, TRBD1 (6 bases). The CDR3 is 15 amino acids. Germline loops: CDR1 SGHDN, CDR2 FVKESK. CDR3 in amino acids: CASSPDFRGWETLYF. CDR3 DNA sequence: TGTGCCAGCAGCCCGGACTTCAGGGGTTGGGAGACCCTGTACTTC.

This clonotype was detected ten times or more. J is TRBJ2-1 and V is TRBV20-1, with D tentatively TRBD2 (6 bases). The V gene's germline CDR1 is DFQATT and CDR2 SNEGSKA (reference sequence). The CDR3 has 13 amino acids. V was trimmed by 6 bases and J by 7 bases, leaving 16 bases between them. Written as DNA, the CDR3 is TGCAGTGCCCCCCCAGCGGGCGGGAATGAGCAGTTCTTC. It specifies CSAPPAGGNEQFF.

The chain uses TRBV29-1 and TRBJ2-1; 7 bases line up with TRBD2. Germline lookup yields CDR1 SQVTM and CDR2 ANQGSEA. The V gene end was trimmed by 5 bases and the J gene end by 3 bases; junction bases not matched to a gene: 4. The CDR3 length is 13 residues. Written as DNA, the CDR3 is TGCAGCGTTTCGGGGGGTGACTACAATGAGCAGTTCTTC. Translated: CSVSGGDYNEQFF.

This clonotype was picked up many times. The V and J genes are TRBV29-1 and TRBJ2-1; D not resolved. The CDR3 consists of 12 residues. Germline loops: CDR1 SQVTM, CDR2 ANQGSEA. Trimming cost V 2 bases and J 7 bases, with 9 bases left between them. The CDR3 sequence is CSVEFAGNEQFF. The CDR3 DNA reads TGCAGCGTTGAATTTGCAGGTAATGAGCAGTTCTTC.

This clonotype was seen ten or more times. V usage is TRBV27 and J usage is TRBJ1-1; no clear D. The CDR3 is made up of 14 amino acids. Deletions cut 1 base from V and 4 bases from J, with 10 bases between. Germline V CDR1 and CDR2: MNHEY, SMNVEV (reference sequence). This CDR3 reads CASSLFSGVTEAFF. The CDR3 coding sequence is TGTGCCAGCAGTTTATTCAGTGGGGTCACTGAAGCTTTCTTT.

J is TRBJ2-7 and V is TRBV13; D possibly corresponds to TRBD1 (6 bases). This CDR3 comprises 15 residues. The germline V gene has CDR1 PRHDT and CDR2 FYEKMQ (reference sequence). V lost 4 bases to trimming and J lost 1 base, with 14 bases between them. The CDR3 DNA reads as TGTGCCAGCAGCTCCGGGACAACAAATTCCTACGAGCAGTACTTC. It codes for CASSSGTTNSYEQYF.

Many counts were recorded for this clonotype. This chain links TRBV4-3 with TRBJ2-3, with 11 positions matching TRBD2. In germline, CDR1 is LGHNA, CDR2 YSLEER. The trim removed 2 bases at V and 5 bases at J, leaving 6 bases unmatched. The CDR3 has 16 residues. The CDR3 DNA follows: TGCGCCAGCAGCCAAACACTAGCGGGAGTTCAAGATACGCAGTATTTT. It yields the protein CASSQTLAGVQDTQYF.

This clonotype occurred many times. CDR3 loop: CASSPGTGITETQYF. CDR3 nucleotide sequence: TGTGCCAGCAGCCCCGGGACAGGGATAACGGAGACCCAGTACTTC. The chain carries TRBV11-2 and TRBJ2-5; 9 nucleotides align to TRBD1. CDR1 SGHAT and CDR2 FQNNGV come from the germline V gene. The CDR3 loop spans 15 amino acids. Germline trimming cut 5 bases from V and 5 bases from J; bases unmatched to any gene: 9.

This clonotype was seen many times. The chain has TRBV6-6 and TRBJ1-2, with D perhaps matching TRBD1 (6 bases). This CDR3 is built from 16 residues. Germline V gene sequence: CDR1 MNHNY, CDR2 SVGAGI (reference sequence). V lost 4 bases and J lost 6, with 21 bases in between. For the CDR3, the DNA is TGTGCCAGCAGTTCGTCTCCGGGACACAACGGTCATGGCTACACCTTC. This gives the protein CASSSSPGHNGHGYTF.

This clonotype was seen many times. This sequence joins TRBV12-3 or TRBV12-4 and TRBJ1-1; D is unresolved. The CDR3 runs to 14 residues. Trimming took 1 base from V and 3 from J, leaving 9 bases between them. The CDR3 sequence is CASSLGSAYTEAFF. Here the CDR3 DNA reads TGTGCCAGCAGTTTAGGCTCAGCGTACACTGAAGCTTTCTTT.

This clonotype occurred a few times. The chain is built from TRBV12-3 or TRBV12-4 and TRBJ2-7; 9 bases are a match to TRBD2. J was trimmed by 5 bases and V by 2 bases; bases with no gene match: 4. The CDR3 contains 14 residues. This CDR3 reads CASSLLAGRHEQYF. The CDR3 DNA reads TGTGCCAGCAGTTTACTAGCGGGACGCCACGAGCAGTACTTC.

This rearrangement joins TRBV3-1 to TRBJ2-7; D gene ambiguous. Germline V gives CDR1 LGHDT, CDR2 YNNKEL (reference sequence). The CDR3 has 11 amino acids. Deletions cut 0 bases from V and 3 bases from J, with 0 bases between. The CDR3 DNA reads as TGTGCCAGCAGCCAAGACTACGAGCAGTACTTC. Translation: CASSQDYEQYF.

This clonotype was picked up many times. This rearrangement joins TRBV29-1 to TRBJ1-1, with D perhaps TRBD1 (5 bases). V was pared by 4 bases and J by 3 bases, with 18 bases between. In germline, CDR1 is SQVTM, CDR2 ANQGSEA. This CDR3 region has 15 residues. The CDR3 region has the DNA TGCAGCGTTGGGTCAGTACAGGCCCGGGACACTGAAGCTTTCTTT. Encoded protein: CSVGSVQARDTEAFF. Full variable domain (outside the CDR3, taken from reference TRBV29-1 and TRBJ1-1): SAVISQKPSRDICQRGTSLTIQCQVDSQVTMMFWYRQQPGQSLTLIATANQGSEATYESGFVIDKFPISRPNLTFSTLTVSNMSPEDSSIYLCSVGSVQARDTEAFFGQGTRLTVV.

This clonotype appeared many times. The chain links TRBV27 to TRBJ2-7, with D hard to call. V was shortened by 6 bases and J by 2 bases, with 14 bases between the two germline ends. Germline loops: CDR1 MNHEY, CDR2 SMNVEV (reference sequence). CDR3 size: 14 residues. CDR3 DNA: TGTGCCAGCAGCGGTGGTGCGAAGCCCTACGAGCAGTACTTC. Translated: CASSGGAKPYEQYF.

This clonotype was recorded many times. The V gene is TRBV29-1, the J gene TRBJ2-1; D unresolved. Trimming removed 8 bases at V and 3 bases at J, with 14 bases between. Germline assignment: CDR1 SQVTM and CDR2 ANQGSEA. CDR3 length: 13 amino acids. CDR3 sequence reads: CSHLRTGYNEQFF. The CDR3 DNA sequence: TGCAGCCACCTGAGGACGGGCTACAATGAGCAGTTCTTC.

Many counts were recorded for this clonotype. This chain links TRBV19 with TRBJ2-2, with D possibly matching TRBD1 (6 bases). The CDR3 has 13 amino acids. The ends were cut back, 4 bases at V and 8 bases at J, with 11 bases in the middle. Germline loops: CDR1 LNHDA, CDR2 SQIVND (reference sequence). In DNA form, the CDR3 reads TGTGCCAGTAGTAACCAGGGGTTAGGGGAGCTGTTTTTT. Translated: CASSNQGLGELFF.

This clonotype was counted between two and nine times. CDR3 residues: CASSPRQGLMDTEAFF. The CDR3 region has the DNA TGTGCCAGCTCACCAAGACAGGGCCTCATGGACACTGAAGCTTTCTTT. The rearrangement joins TRBV18 to TRBJ1-1; 7 positions match TRBD1. CDR3 length: 16 residues. V gave up 2 bases and J gave up 3 bases; unmatched junction bases: 9. Germline CDR1 is KGHSH and CDR2 is LQKENI.

The chain carries TRBV4-2 and TRBJ2-1; 7 bases map to TRBD2. V was clipped by 1 base and J by 7 bases; unmatched bases: 7. Germline V gene sequence: CDR1 LGHNA, CDR2 YNFKEQ. The CDR3 contains 15 residues. The CDR3 DNA sequence: TGTGCCAGCAGCCAAGTTGGCGGGAGTACGAATGAGCAGTTCTTC. This codes for CASSQVGGSTNEQFF.

The rearrangement links TRBV28 to TRBJ1-1, with a tentative D call TRBD1 (6 bases). CDR3 size: 15 residues. Per the germline V gene, CDR1 is MDHEN and CDR2 is SYDVKM. Trimming removed 7 bases from V and 0 bases from J, with 15 bases in between. CDR3 nucleotide sequence: TGTGCCAGCACGGGACACGGCTCGGTGAACACTGAAGCTTTCTTT. Protein product: CASTGHGSVNTEAFF. The entire variable domain, with the rest obtained from reference TRBV28 and TRBJ1-1, is as follows: DVKVTQSSRYLVKRTGEKVFLECVQDMDHENMFWYRQDPGLGLRLIYFSYDVKMKEKGDIPEGYSVSREKKERFSLILESASTNQTSMYLCASTGHGSVNTEAFFGQGTRLTVV.

This clonotype was seen at least ten times. The rearrangement uses TRBV12-3 or TRBV12-4 and TRBJ1-5; possibly TRBD1 for D (5 bases). This CDR3 has 15 amino acids. V gave up 6 bases and J gave up 2 bases, with 14 bases separating them. The CDR3 bases are TGTGCCAGCAGCGTCGTTTGGGGCGGCAATCAGCCCCAGCATTTT. As protein: CASSVVWGGNQPQHF.

This chain links TRBV4-1 with TRBJ1-5, with D tentatively TRBD1 (6 bases). Germline V gives CDR1 MGHRA, CDR2 YSYEKL. The CDR3 length is 16 residues. V lost 3 bases and J 4 bases, leaving 16 bases between the germline ends. CDR3 residues: CASSHAQGLSNQPQHF. The CDR3 bases are TGCGCCAGCAGCCATGCTCAGGGGCTATCGAATCAGCCCCAGCATTTT.

This clonotype was observed at least ten times. This chain links TRBV3-1 with TRBJ2-7, with D perhaps TRBD2 (6 bases). CDR3 size: 14 residues. The V gene lost 4 bases and the J gene lost 5 bases, with 15 bases spanning the gap. CDR1 and CDR2 from the germline V gene are LGHDT and YNNKEL (reference sequence). Here the CDR3 DNA reads TGTGCCAGCAGCCCTACGGGGGTTCAGGACGAGCAGTACTTC. Translated: CASSPTGVQDEQYF.